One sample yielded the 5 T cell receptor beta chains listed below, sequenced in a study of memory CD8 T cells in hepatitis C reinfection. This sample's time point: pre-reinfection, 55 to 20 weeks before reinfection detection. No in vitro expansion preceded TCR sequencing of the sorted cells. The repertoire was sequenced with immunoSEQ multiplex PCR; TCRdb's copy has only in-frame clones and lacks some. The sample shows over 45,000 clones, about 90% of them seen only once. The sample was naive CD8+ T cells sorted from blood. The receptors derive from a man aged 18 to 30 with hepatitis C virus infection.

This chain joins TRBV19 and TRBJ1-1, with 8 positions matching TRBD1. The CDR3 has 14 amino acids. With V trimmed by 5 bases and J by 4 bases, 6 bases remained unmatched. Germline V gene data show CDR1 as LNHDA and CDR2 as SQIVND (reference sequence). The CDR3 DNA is TGTGCCAGTAGTTTACAGGGGGGTGGCACTGAAGCTTTCTTT. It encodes CASSLQGGGTEAFF.

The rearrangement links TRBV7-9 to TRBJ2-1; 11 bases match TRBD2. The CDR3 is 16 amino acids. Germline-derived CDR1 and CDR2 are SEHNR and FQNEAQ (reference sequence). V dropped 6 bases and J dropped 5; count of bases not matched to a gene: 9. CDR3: CASSPPTSGRNNEQFF. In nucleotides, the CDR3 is TGTGCCAGCAGTCCACCTACTAGCGGGAGAAACAATGAGCAGTTCTTC.

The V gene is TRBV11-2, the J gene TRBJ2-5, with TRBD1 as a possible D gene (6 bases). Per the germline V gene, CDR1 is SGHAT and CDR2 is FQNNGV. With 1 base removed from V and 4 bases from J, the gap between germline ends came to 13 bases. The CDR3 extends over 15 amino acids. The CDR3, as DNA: TGTGCCAGCAGCTTAGGAGTACAGGGTAGAGAGACCCAGTACTTC. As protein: CASSLGVQGRETQYF.

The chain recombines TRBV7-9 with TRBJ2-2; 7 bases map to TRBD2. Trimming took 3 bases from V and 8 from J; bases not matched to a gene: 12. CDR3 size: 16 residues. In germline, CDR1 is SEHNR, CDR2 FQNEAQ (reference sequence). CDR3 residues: CASSLTSRRLGGELFF. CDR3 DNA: TGTGCCAGCAGCTTGACTAGCAGGAGACTAGGTGGGGAGCTGTTTTTT.

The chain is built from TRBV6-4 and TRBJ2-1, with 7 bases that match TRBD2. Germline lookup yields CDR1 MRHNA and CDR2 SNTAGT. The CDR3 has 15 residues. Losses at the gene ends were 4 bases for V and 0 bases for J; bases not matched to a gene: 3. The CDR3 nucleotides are TGTGCCAGCAGTGCTAGCGGAGGCTCCTACAATGAGCAGTTCTTC. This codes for CASSASGGSYNEQFF.